This record covers a single TCR beta chain. The antigen is not known. Only in-frame clones appear in the TCRdb table, and some are missing; sequencing was by immunoSEQ multiplex PCR. Here the sample spans about 2,100,000 clones, roughly 91% being singletons. CD8 cells regarded as naive lacked CD45RO, were positively chosen for CCR7, and omitted terminally differentiated effector memory CD45RA+ cells. The data were taken from a study of shared clonotypes between healthy human individuals. Study findings and constraints: Memory subsets generally showed lower estimated richness than naive subsets. An effect of sequencing depth on clonotype sharing among donors was expected. For sorted subsets, rarefaction showed incomplete sequencing despite large depth.

The CDR3 consists of 15 residues. The V end was cut by 0 bases, the J end by 0 bases, with 9 bases between. From germline, CDR1 is SGDLS and CDR2 YYNGEE. V gene TRBV9 combines with J gene TRBJ1-2; the D gene is possibly TRBD1 (5 bases). Specimen: naive CD8+ T cells from PBMCs. The TCR sequence derives from a young man in good health. Some clones in this sample may be carry-over from other donors' samples. The CDR3 nucleotides are TGTGCCAGCAGCGTAGGGGACGGACCTAACTATGGCTACACCTTC. This translates into CASSVGDGPNYGYTF.